The source of this T cell receptor (beta chain) is a study of a mutant IDH1 vaccine in newly diagnosed glioma. Overall study: Patients under treatment included about 62% males and 37.5% females and had a mean age of approximately 40 years.

V dropped 2 bases and J dropped 6 bases, with 15 bases sitting between them. The CDR3 loop spans 15 amino acids. The germline V gene encodes CDR1 SGHNT and CDR2 YYREEE (reference sequence). With respect to this clone: The antigen is not known.

Time point denoted: week 35, safety follow-up. Doses consisted of 300 ug of mutant IDH1 20-mer peptide each, paired with topical imiquimod. Generated by immunoSEQ multiplex PCR, the TCRdb table keeps only in-frame clones and is missing some. The sample includes roughly 50,000 clones, 84% of them seen just once. V gene TRBV5-4 combines with J gene TRBJ2-1; D might be TRBD1 or TRBD2, each matching 5 bases. The source is a woman aged 18-29 years with glioma. The material sequenced was PBMCs, taken from a glioma patient whose treatment included an IDH1 peptide vaccine. CDR3 protein: CASSFGAAGTNEQFF. Here the CDR3 DNA reads TGTGCCAGCAGCTTTGGGGCAGCAGGGACCAATGAGCAGTTCTTC.